This T cell receptor beta chain was sequenced during a study of CXCR3-negative and CXCR3-positive naive CD8 T cells. On this clonotype itself: The antigen remains undetermined.

The TRB libraries of cDNA were built by UMI-labeled 5' RACE. Following a re-call of the 5' RACE reads, TCRdb has one entry per CDR3 protein and lacks DNA. The listing records roughly 56,000 distinct CDR3 sequences. Sorts that each held approximately 300,000 cells were run in triplicate for every CD8+ T cell subset. Study-wide points: Greater hydrophobicity was found in TRB CDR3s of CXCR3-positive naive cells than of CXCR3-negative naive cells.

Germline CDR1 MNHEY, CDR2 SVGEGT. The CDR3 consists of 15 residues. This TCR derives from a human donor in good health. Some clones in this sample may be carry-over from other donors' samples. The J gene is TRBJ2-2, the V gene TRBV6-2 or TRBV6-3; TCRdb's D call, TRBD1, is unchecked because there is no DNA. Sequencing was performed on naive CXCR3- CD8+ T cells from blood. The subset is: CD45RO-CCR7+CD27+CD95- naive CD8+ T cells lacking CXCR3 (TNR3-). The CDR3 spells CASSTPGTNTGELFF.